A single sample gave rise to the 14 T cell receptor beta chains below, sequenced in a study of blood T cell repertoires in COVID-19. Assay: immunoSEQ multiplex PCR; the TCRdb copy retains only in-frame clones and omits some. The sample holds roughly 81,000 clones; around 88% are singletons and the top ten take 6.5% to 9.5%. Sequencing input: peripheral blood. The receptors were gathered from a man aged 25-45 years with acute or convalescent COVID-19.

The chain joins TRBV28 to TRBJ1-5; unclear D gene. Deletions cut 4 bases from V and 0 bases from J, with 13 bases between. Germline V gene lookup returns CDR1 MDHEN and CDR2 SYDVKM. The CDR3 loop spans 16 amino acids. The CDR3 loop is CASSSAEFYSNQPQHF. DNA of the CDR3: TGTGCCAGCAGTTCGGCGGAGTTCTATAGCAATCAGCCCCAGCATTTT.

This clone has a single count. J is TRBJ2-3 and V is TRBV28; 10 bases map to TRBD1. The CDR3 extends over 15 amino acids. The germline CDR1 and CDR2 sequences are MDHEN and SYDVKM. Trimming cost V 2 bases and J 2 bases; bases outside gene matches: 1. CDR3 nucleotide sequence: TGTGCCAGCAGTTTAGGGACAGGGGTCACAGATACGCAGTATTTT. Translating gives CASSLGTGVTDTQYF. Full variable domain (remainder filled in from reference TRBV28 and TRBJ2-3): DVKVTQSSRYLVKRTGEKVFLECVQDMDHENMFWYRQDPGLGLRLIYFSYDVKMKEKGDIPEGYSVSREKKERFSLILESASTNQTSMYLCASSLGTGVTDTQYFGPGTRLTVL.

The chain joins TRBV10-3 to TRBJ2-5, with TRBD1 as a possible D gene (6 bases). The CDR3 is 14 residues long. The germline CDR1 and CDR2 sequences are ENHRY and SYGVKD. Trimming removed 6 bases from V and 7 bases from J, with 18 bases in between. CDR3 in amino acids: CAIRADSSIWTQYF. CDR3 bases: TGTGCCATCAGGGCGGACAGCTCGATATGGACCCAGTACTTC.

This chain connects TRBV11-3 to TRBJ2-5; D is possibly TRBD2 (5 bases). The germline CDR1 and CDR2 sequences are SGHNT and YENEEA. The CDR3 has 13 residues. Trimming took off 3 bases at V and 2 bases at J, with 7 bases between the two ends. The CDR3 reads CASSFRRQETQYF. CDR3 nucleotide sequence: TGTGCCAGCAGCTTCAGGAGGCAAGAGACCCAGTACTTC.

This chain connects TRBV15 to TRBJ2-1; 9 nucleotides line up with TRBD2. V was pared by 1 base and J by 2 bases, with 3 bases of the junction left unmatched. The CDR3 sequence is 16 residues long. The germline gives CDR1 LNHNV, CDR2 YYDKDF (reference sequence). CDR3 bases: TGTGCCACCAGCAGAGGTAGCGGGAGCCCCTACAATGAGCAGTTCTTC. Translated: CATSRGSGSPYNEQFF.

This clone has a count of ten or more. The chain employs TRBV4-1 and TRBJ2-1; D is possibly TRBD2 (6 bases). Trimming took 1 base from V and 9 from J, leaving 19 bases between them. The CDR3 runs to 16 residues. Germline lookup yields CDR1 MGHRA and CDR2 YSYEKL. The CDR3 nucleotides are TGCGCCAGCAGCCAAGGAACGGGAGCGATTCAGGGTGAGCAGTTCTTC. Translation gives CASSQGTGAIQGEQFF.

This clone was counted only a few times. The CDR3 is CASSFAAFGRMYEQYF. The CDR3, as DNA: TGTGCCAGCAGCTTTGCTGCGTTCGGGAGAATGTACGAGCAGTACTTC. The gene calls are TRBV13 and TRBJ2-7; tentatively, D is TRBD2 (6 bases). The length of the CDR3 is 16 residues. Germline CDR1 is PRHDT and CDR2 is FYEKMQ (reference sequence). V shed 3 bases and J shed 4 bases, with 19 bases lying between them.

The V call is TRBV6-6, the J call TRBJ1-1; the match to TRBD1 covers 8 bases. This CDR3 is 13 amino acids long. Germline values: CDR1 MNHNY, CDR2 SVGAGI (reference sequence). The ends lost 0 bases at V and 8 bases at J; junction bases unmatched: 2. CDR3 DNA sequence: TGTGCCAGCAGTTACTCGGGACAGGTAGAAGCTTTCTTT. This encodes CASSYSGQVEAFF.

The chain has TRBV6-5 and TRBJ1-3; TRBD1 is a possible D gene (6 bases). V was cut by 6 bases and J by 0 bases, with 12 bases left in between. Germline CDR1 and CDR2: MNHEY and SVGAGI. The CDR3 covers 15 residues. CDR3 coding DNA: TGTGCCAGCAGCCCGGGGGGCATCTCTGGAAACACCATATATTTT. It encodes CASSPGGISGNTIYF.

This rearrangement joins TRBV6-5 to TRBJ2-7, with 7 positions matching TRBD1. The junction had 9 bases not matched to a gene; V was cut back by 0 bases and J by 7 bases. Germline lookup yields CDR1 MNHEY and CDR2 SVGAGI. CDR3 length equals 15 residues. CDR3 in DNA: TGTGCCAGCAGTTACTCAACCCGACAGGGACGTGAGCAGTACTTC. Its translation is CASSYSTRQGREQYF.

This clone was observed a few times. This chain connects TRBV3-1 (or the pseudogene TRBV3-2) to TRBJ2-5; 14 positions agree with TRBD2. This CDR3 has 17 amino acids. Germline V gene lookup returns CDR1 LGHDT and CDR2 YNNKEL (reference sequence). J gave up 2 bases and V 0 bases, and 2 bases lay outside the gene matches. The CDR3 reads CASSQEGLAGEQETQYF. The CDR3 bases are TGTGCCAGCAGCCAAGAGGGACTAGCGGGAGAGCAAGAGACCCAGTACTTC.

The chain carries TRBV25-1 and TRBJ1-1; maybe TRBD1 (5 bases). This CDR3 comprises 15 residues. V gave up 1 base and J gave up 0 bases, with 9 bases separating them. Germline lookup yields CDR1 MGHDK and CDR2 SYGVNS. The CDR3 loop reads CASSEFGGLNTEAFF. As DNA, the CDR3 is TGTGCCAGCAGTGAATTCGGGGGATTGAACACTGAAGCTTTCTTT.

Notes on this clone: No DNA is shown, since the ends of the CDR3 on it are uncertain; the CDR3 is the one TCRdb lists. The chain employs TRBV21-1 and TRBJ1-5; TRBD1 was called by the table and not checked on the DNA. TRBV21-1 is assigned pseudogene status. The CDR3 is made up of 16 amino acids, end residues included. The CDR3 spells CASSKVWGRGNQPQHF.

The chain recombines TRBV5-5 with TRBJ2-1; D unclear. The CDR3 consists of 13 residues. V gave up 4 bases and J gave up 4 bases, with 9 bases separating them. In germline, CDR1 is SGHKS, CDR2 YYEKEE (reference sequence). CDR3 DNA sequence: TGTGCCAGCAGCCCCTCTGTGTACAATGAGCAGTTCTTC. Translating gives CASSPSVYNEQFF.